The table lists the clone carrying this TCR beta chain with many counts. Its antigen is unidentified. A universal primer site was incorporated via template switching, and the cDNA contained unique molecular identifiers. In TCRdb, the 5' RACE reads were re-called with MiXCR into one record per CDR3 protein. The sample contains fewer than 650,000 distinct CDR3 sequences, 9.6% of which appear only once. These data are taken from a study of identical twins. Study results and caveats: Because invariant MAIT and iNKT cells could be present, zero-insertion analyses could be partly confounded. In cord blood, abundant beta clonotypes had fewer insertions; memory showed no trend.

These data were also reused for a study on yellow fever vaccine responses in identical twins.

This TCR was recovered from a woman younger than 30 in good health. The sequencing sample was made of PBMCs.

DNA for the CDR3: TGTGCCAGCAGCGTAGTAGAGGGAGGCGAGCAGTACTTC. Protein sequence: CASSVVEGGEQYF. The chain recombines TRBV9 with TRBJ2-7; D is possibly TRBD2 (6 bases). This CDR3 is 13 amino acids long. V was cut by 0 bases and J by 6 bases, with 10 bases left in between. Germline V gene sequence: CDR1 SGDLS, CDR2 YYNGEE.